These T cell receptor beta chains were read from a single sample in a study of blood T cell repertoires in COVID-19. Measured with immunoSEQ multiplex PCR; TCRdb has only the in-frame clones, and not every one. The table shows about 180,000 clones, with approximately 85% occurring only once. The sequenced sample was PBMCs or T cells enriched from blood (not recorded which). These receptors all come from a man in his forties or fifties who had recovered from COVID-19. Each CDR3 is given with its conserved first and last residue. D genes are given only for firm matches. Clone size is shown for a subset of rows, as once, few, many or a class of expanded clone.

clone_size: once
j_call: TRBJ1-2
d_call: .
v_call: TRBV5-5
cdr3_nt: TGTGCCAGCAGCTTGGATGTGGGGCGCGCACGGCTTGATGGCTACACCTTC
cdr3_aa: CASSLDVGRARLDGYTF

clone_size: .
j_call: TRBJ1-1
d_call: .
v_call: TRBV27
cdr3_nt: TGTGCCAGCAGAATCGGGGGGCCGAACACTGAAGCTTTCTTT
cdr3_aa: CASRIGGPNTEAFF

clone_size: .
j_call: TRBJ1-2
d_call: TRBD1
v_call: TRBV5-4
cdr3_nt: TGTGCCAGCAGCTTACAGGGGGCGAATGGCTACACCTTC
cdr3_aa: CASSLQGANGYTF

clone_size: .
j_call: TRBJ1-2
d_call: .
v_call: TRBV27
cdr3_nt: TGTGCCAGCAGTCCCACAGCCCTCTATGGCTACACCTTC
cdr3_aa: CASSPTALYGYTF

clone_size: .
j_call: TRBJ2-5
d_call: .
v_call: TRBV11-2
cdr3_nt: TGTGCCAGCAGGTCTGTAGAGACCCAGTACTTC
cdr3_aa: CASRSVETQYF

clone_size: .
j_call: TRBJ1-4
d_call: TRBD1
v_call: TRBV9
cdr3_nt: TGTGCCAGCAGCGTAGCTGGGACAGGGGCTGAAAAACTGTTTTTT
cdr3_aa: CASSVAGTGAEKLFF

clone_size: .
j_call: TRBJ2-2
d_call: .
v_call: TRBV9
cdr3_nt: TGTGCCAGCAGCGTAGTACAGGACGCGAACACCGGGGAGCTGTTTTTT
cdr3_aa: CASSVVQDANTGELFF

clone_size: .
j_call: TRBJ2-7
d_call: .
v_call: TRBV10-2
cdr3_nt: TGCGCCAGCTGGGGAGACGGGGACTACGAGCAGTACTTC
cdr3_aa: CASWGDGDYEQYF

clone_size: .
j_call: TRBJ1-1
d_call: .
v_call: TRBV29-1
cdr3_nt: TGCAGCGTTGGGGCAGGCACTGAAGCTTTCTTT
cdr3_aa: CSVGAGTEAFF

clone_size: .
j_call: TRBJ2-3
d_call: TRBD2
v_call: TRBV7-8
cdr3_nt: TGTGCCAGCAGCTTAGGGGCTAGCGGGAGACCTAGCACAGATACGCAGTATTTT
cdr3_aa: CASSLGASGRPSTDTQYF

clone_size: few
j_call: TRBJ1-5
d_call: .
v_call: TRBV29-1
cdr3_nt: TGCAGCGTCGACGGGGGGGGCTTGGATCAGCCCCAGCATTTT
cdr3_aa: CSVDGGGLDQPQHF

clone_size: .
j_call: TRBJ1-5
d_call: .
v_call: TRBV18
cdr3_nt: TGTGCCAGCACATCGGTTAGAGGGAGGGAAACGGGTCAGCCCCAGCATTTT
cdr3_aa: CASTSVRGRETGQPQHF

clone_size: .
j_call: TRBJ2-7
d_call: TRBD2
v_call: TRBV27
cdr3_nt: TGTGCCAGCAGTTTATCCACTAGCGGGAGCTACGAGCAGTACTTC
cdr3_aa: CASSLSTSGSYEQYF

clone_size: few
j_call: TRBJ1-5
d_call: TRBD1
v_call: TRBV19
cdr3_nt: TGTGCCAGTACAAGGACAGGGGGGGGTCAGCCCCAGCATTTT
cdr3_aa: CASTRTGGGQPQHF

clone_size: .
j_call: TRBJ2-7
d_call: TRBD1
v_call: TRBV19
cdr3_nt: TGTGCCAGTAGTCCGCGGACAGGTACCCACGAGCAGTACTTC
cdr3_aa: CASSPRTGTHEQYF

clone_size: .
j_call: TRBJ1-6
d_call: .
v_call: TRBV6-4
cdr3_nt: TGTGCCAGCAGTGACACAGGGAATTCACCCCTCCACTTT
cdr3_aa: CASSDTGNSPLHF

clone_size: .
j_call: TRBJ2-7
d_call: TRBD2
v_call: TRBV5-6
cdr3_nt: TGTGCCAGCGCTGCTAAAGCGGGGTACTCCTACGAGCAGTACTTC
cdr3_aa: CASAAKAGYSYEQYF

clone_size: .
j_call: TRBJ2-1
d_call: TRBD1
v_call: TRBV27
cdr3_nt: TGTGCCAGCAGTTCACGGAGACAGGGGAACAATGAGCAGTTCTTC
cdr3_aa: CASSSRRQGNNEQFF

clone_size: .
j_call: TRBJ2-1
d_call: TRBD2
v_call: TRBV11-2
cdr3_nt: TGTGCCAGCACGACCTCGGGGGGACCACCCTACAATGAGCAGTTCTTC
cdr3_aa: CASTTSGGPPYNEQFF

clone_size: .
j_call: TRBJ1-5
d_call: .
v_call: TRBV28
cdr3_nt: TGTGCCACCAATACAGGGATGAATCAGCCCCAGCATTTT
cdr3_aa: CATNTGMNQPQHF

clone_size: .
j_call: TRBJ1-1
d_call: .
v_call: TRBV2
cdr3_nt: TGTGCCATCGAGGAGGTTGAAGCTTTCTTT
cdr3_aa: CAIEEVEAFF

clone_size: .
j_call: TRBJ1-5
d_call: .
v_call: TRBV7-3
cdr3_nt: TGTGCCAGCAGCCCCGAGGCTGGTCAGCCCCAGCATTTT
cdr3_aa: CASSPEAGQPQHF

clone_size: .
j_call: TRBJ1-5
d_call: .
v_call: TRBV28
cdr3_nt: TGTGCCAGCAGTTACGACAATAGCAATCAGCCCCAGCATTTT
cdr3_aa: CASSYDNSNQPQHF

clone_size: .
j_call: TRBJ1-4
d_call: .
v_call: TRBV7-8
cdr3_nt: TGTGCCAGCAGCTCTTACAGGGTCCCCCTTCCCGAAAAACTGTTTTTT
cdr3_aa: CASSSYRVPLPEKLFF

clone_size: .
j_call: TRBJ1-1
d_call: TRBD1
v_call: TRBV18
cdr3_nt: TGTGCCAGCTCACCAAACAGGGGGGGCACTGAAGCTTTCTTT
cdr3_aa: CASSPNRGGTEAFF

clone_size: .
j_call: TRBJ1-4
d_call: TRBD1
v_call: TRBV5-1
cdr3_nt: TGCGCCAGCAGCACGGGACAGGGGGCGGAAAAACTGTTTTTT
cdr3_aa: CASSTGQGAEKLFF

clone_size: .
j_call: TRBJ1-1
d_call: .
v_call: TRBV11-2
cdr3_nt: TGTGCCAGCAGCTTATCAGGGAAAACTGAAGCTTTCTTT
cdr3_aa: CASSLSGKTEAFF

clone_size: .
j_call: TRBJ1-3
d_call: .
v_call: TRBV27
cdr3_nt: TGTGCCAGCAGTTCTCAGGGAAACACCATATATTTT
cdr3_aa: CASSSQGNTIYF

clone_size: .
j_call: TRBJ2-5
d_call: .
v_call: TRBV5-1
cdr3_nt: TGCGCCAGCACTCTACAGGGCCTCATGGAGACCCAGTACTTC
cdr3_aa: CASTLQGLMETQYF